Below are 28 T cell receptor beta chains sequenced from a single sample in a study of Graves' ophthalmopathy and Graves' hyperthyroidism listed by TCRdb under 2018. Sequenced using an Illumina HiSeq 2000. For repertoire sequencing, the TCR beta CDR3 regions were amplified from RNA transcripts. A first-round RT-PCR used HTBI primers with the Qiagen OneStep RT-PCR kit, followed by a second-round multiplex PCR, size selection and purification. The public sequencing data were trimmed at Q25 with fastp and processed into clonotypes with MiXCR by TCRdb, which kept only in-frame beta chains. Each record represents a unique CDR3 protein, reported with the most common genes and DNA among its rows. For this sample there are about 480,000 distinct CDR3 sequences; about 15% appear just once. The top ten hold approximately 9.8% of the sample. Material for sequencing was blood. The receptor set was obtained from a woman aged 25 to 39 with Graves' ophthalmopathy. Donor details come from another sample of the same person, matched by shared clones.

This clonotype has ten or more counts. The rearrangement joins TRBV28 to TRBJ1-2; TRBD1 matches at 10 bases. Germline V gene sequence: CDR1 MDHEN, CDR2 SYDVKM. The CDR3 extends over 14 amino acids. The V segment lost 10 bases and the J segment 11 bases; nucleotides outside the gene matches: 16. The CDR3 region is CATYTGTGDLGYTF. DNA of the CDR3: TGTGCCACTTACACCGGGACAGGGGATCTAGGTTACACCTTC.

V and J are TRBV6-5 and TRBJ2-2, with D perhaps given as TRBD1 or TRBD2 (6 bases each). The CDR3 consists of 15 residues. V dropped 2 bases and J dropped 4 bases, with 11 bases sitting between them. Germline V gene data show CDR1 as MNHEY and CDR2 as SVGAGI. CDR3: CASSYAGGATGELFF. The CDR3 DNA is TGTGCCAGCAGTTACGCCGGGGGCGCCACCGGGGAGCTGTTTTTT.

Ten or more counts support this clonotype. The chain combines TRBV5-1 with TRBJ2-4, with a possible D match to TRBD2 (6 bases). Deletions cut 4 bases from V and 3 bases from J, with 8 bases between. This CDR3 has 13 amino acids. Per the germline V gene, CDR1 is SGHRS and CDR2 is YFSETQ. This CDR3 reads CASSAGSKNIQYF. The CDR3 nucleotides read TGCGCCAGCAGCGCCGGGAGCAAAAACATTCAGTACTTC.

This clonotype was seen more than once but under ten times. A read error may produce the germline difference seen at one junction end. The rearrangement joins TRBV27 to TRBJ2-4, with D possibly TRBD1 on 5 matching bases. The CDR3 consists of 13 residues. The germline V gene has CDR1 MNHEY and CDR2 SMNVEV (reference sequence). CDR3 sequence reads: CASSLTGGNIKYF. CDR3 coding DNA: TGTGCCAGCAGTTTAACAGGTGGGAACATTAAGTACTTC.

This clonotype was seen many times. Written as DNA, the CDR3 is TGTGCCAGCAGTTTTAGGAGGGGCACTGAAGCTTTCTTT. Translating it yields CASSFRRGTEAFF. The genes are TRBV12-3 or TRBV12-4 and TRBJ1-1; perhaps TRBD1 as D (5 bases). The CDR3 totals 13 residues. V lost 3 bases and J 4 bases, leaving 9 bases between the germline ends.

V gene TRBV6-2 or TRBV6-3 combines with J gene TRBJ1-2; D remains unclear. Per the germline V gene, CDR1 is MNHEY and CDR2 is SVGEGT. The germline V and J ends were trimmed by 4 bases and 6 bases, with 18 bases remaining between them. This CDR3 is built from 15 residues. CDR3 residues: CASSSAVRNWNGYTF. The DNA for the CDR3 is TGTGCCAGCAGTTCCGCTGTTCGCAACTGGAATGGCTACACCTTC.

This clonotype was counted at least ten times. The chain carries TRBV6-1 and TRBJ2-2; weak D call: TRBD2 (5 bases). The ends were cut back, 5 bases at V and 1 base at J, with 17 bases in the middle. The CDR3 has 17 amino acids. Germline lookup yields CDR1 MNHNS and CDR2 SASEGT. The CDR3 sequence: CASSRLVGGLNTGELFF. The CDR3 DNA is TGTGCCAGCAGTAGGTTGGTTGGCGGACTGAACACCGGGGAGCTGTTTTTT.

This clonotype was recorded many times. The chain is built from TRBV6-5 and TRBJ2-2, with 9 bases that match TRBD2. Germline CDR1 reads MNHEY; CDR2 reads SVGAGI. CDR3 length: 17 residues. The junction had 10 bases not matched to a gene; V was cut back by 3 bases and J by 5 bases. CDR3 amino acids: CASSYGAGGLKTGELFF. Here the CDR3 DNA reads TGTGCCAGCAGTTATGGGGCGGGAGGGCTTAAAACCGGGGAGCTGTTTTTT.

This clonotype was detected a few times. The genes are TRBV6-2 or TRBV6-3 and TRBJ2-2, with 8 bases fitting TRBD2. Germline trimming cut 0 bases from V and 3 bases from J; bases unmatched to any gene: 9. The CDR3 runs 18 residues. In germline, CDR1 is MNHEY, CDR2 SVGEGT. CDR3 DNA sequence: TGTGCCAGCAGTTACTCGAGTTCTAGCGGGCTTGACACCGGGGAGCTGTTTTTT. This codes for CASSYSSSSGLDTGELFF.

This clonotype was detected many times. The chain combines TRBV7-3 with TRBJ2-2; tentative D call: TRBD1 (6 bases). Germline CDR1 and CDR2: SGHTA and FQGTGA. Trimming cost V 5 bases and J 6 bases, with 10 bases left between them. This CDR3 has 13 residues. In nucleotides, the CDR3 is TGTGCCAGCAGCGAAGAGGGGGCCGGGGAGCTGTTTTTT. Amino acids: CASSEEGAGELFF.

This chain joins TRBV6-2 or TRBV6-3 and TRBJ2-4; weak D call: TRBD2 (6 bases). The V end lost 5 bases, the J end lost 0 bases, and 14 bases lay between the germline ends. The CDR3 has 16 residues. From germline, CDR1 is MNHEY and CDR2 SVGEGT. The CDR3 DNA sequence: TGTGCCAGCAGTCGCGGACTATTTCTAGCCAAAAACATTCAGTACTTC. Translating gives CASSRGLFLAKNIQYF.

In its sample, this clonotype was seen many times. This chain links TRBV25-1 with TRBJ1-1; D call uncertain. The CDR3 consists of 13 residues. The germline V gene encodes CDR1 MGHDK and CDR2 SYGVNS. V was pared by 6 bases and J by 3 bases, with 11 bases between. The CDR3 loop is CASSKTAYTEAFF. The CDR3 bases are TGTGCCAGCAGCAAAACAGCTTACACTGAAGCTTTCTTT.

About this clonotype: A junction end diverges from the germline sequence, so it may reflect a read error. The V gene is TRBV11-2, the J gene TRBJ2-7, with D tentatively TRBD2 (5 bases). The germline gives CDR1 SGHAT, CDR2 FQNNGV. This CDR3 comprises 15 residues. CDR3 in amino acids: CAISSLISVLHEQYF. The CDR3 DNA is TGTGCCATCAGCTCTTTGATTAGCGTTCTACACGAGCAGTACTTC.

The chain carries TRBV4-1 and TRBJ2-7, with D unresolved. This CDR3 is 14 amino acids long. Germline V gene sequence: CDR1 MGHRA, CDR2 YSYEKL. V was pared by 4 bases and J by 7 bases, with 17 bases between. The CDR3 bases are TGCGCCAGCAGCCCCAGACGCCCCGGAGAGGAGCAGTACTTC. Amino acid sequence: CASSPRRPGEEQYF.

This clonotype was counted a few times. The chain combines TRBV28 with TRBJ1-5; maybe TRBD1 (5 bases). Germline lookup yields CDR1 MDHEN and CDR2 SYDVKM. Trimming left V 4 bases short and J 3 bases short, with 16 bases between. CDR3 length equals 16 residues. This CDR3 reads CASSWGFGYNNQPQHF. In DNA, the CDR3 is TGTGCCAGCAGTTGGGGGTTCGGGTACAACAATCAGCCCCAGCATTTT.

This clonotype was detected many times. This chain connects TRBV6-1 to TRBJ2-7, with D tentatively TRBD1 (5 bases). The CDR3 is 13 residues long. Trimming left V 9 bases short and J 1 base short, with 13 bases between. Germline CDR1 is MNHNS and CDR2 is SASEGT. The CDR3 DNA is TGTGCCAGTCAGGGAAGTGGGTCCTACGAGCAGTACTTC. This sequence encodes CASQGSGSYEQYF.

This clonotype was detected ten times or more. The rearrangement uses TRBV12-3 or TRBV12-4 and TRBJ1-1; D is perhaps TRBD1 (5 bases). V shed 7 bases and J shed 8 bases, with 11 bases lying between them. CDR3 length: 11 amino acids. The CDR3 is CASTSGLEAFF. The CDR3 bases are TGTGCCAGCACCTCAGGGCTGGAAGCTTTCTTT.

The J gene is TRBJ1-1, the V gene TRBV7-2; unclear D gene. Germline values: CDR1 SGHTA, CDR2 FQGNSA. The CDR3 runs 13 residues. Trimming removed 1 base at V and 5 bases at J, with 8 bases between. The DNA of the CDR3 is TGTGCCAGCAGCTTAGGTTATGGGACTGAAGCTTTCTTT. This translates into CASSLGYGTEAFF.

This clonotype has at least ten counts. The chain combines TRBV6-1 with TRBJ1-1; D is ambiguous. The CDR3 is 14 residues long. With 3 bases removed from V and 3 bases from J, the gap between germline ends came to 11 bases. CDR1 and CDR2 from the germline V gene are MNHNS and SASEGT. The CDR3 protein is CASSDVVGYTEAFF. DNA of the CDR3: TGTGCCAGCAGTGATGTCGTGGGGTACACTGAAGCTTTCTTT.

This clonotype was detected ten times or more. This chain connects TRBV25-1 to TRBJ1-1; TRBD1 might be the D (6 bases). V dropped 1 base and J dropped 4 bases, with 10 bases sitting between them. CDR3 length equals 14 residues. Per the germline V gene, CDR1 is MGHDK and CDR2 is SYGVNS. This chain's CDR3 is CASSEFVGGTEAFF. CDR3 in DNA: TGTGCCAGCAGTGAATTCGTAGGGGGCACTGAAGCTTTCTTT.

In its sample, this clonotype was seen many times. The rearrangement joins TRBV2 to TRBJ1-1; 8 positions match TRBD1. The CDR3 extends over 16 amino acids. V trimming: 1 base; J trimming: 9 bases; junction bases outside the gene matches: 13. Germline-derived CDR1 and CDR2 are SNHLY and FYNNEI. For the CDR3, the DNA is TGTGCCAGCAGTGAAGATTCAACCTCTACAGGGGGTAAAGCTTTCTTT. Its translation is CASSEDSTSTGGKAFF.

This clonotype was picked up a small number of times. The chain links TRBV12-3 or TRBV12-4 to TRBJ1-1, with D unclear. This CDR3 has 16 residues. The V gene lost 7 bases and the J gene lost 5 bases, with 23 bases spanning the gap. CDR3 region: CASTPAARSALTEAFF. CDR3 in DNA: TGTGCCAGCACCCCGGCCGCGAGGTCAGCCCTAACTGAAGCTTTCTTT.

At least ten counts were recorded for this clonotype. V usage is TRBV5-1 and J usage is TRBJ2-7, with D possibly being TRBD2 (6 bases). The germline V gene encodes CDR1 SGHRS and CDR2 YFSETQ. The CDR3 contains 18 residues. V was cut by 1 base and J by 2 bases, with 22 bases left in between. The CDR3 protein is CASSLFIRVGSGTYEQYF. The CDR3, as DNA: TGCGCCAGCAGCTTGTTCATTCGGGTGGGTAGCGGAACCTACGAGCAGTACTTC.

This clonotype has at least ten counts. The CDR3 bases are TGTGCCAGCAGTTTCTCCCCTACGCGGGACGAGCAGTACTTC. Encoded protein: CASSFSPTRDEQYF. This rearrangement joins TRBV6-2 or TRBV6-3 to TRBJ2-7; TRBD2 is a possible D gene (5 bases). CDR3 length equals 14 residues. V gave up 4 bases and J gave up 5 bases, with 15 bases separating them. Germline CDR1 is MNHEY and CDR2 is SVGEGT.

A remark on this clonotype: The CDR3 does not close with the conserved phenylalanine or tryptophan, likely indicating a read error. The DNA is omitted, as the CDR3 cannot be located on it reliably, and the CDR3 follows TCRdb's listing. This chain uses TRBV6-1 with TRBJ2-7. Looked up from germline, CDR1 is MNHNS and CDR2 is SASEGT. Inclusive of both ends, the CDR3 amounts to 11 amino acids. CDR3 amino acids: CASKASYEQCY.

The rearrangement links TRBV6-1 to TRBJ1-2; D not resolved. This CDR3 region has 11 residues. V lost 5 bases and J lost 6, with 7 bases in between. CDR1 is MNHNS, CDR2 SASEGT, per germline. The chain's CDR3 is CASSPENGYTF. The CDR3 bases are TGTGCCAGCAGTCCCGAAAATGGCTACACCTTC.

The table lists this clonotype with many counts. The chain recombines TRBV20-1 with TRBJ2-7, with unresolved D. The germline CDR1 and CDR2 sequences are DFQATT and SNEGSKA (reference sequence). Trimming took off 7 bases at V and 0 bases at J, with 7 bases between the two ends. The CDR3 spans 11 residues. CDR3: CSVDHSYEQYF. The CDR3 bases are TGCAGTGTAGACCACTCCTACGAGCAGTACTTC.

This clonotype was seen ten or more times. The V call is TRBV2, the J call TRBJ1-2; no firm D call. Trimming removed 1 base from V and 1 base from J, with 13 bases in between. Germline V CDR1 and CDR2: SNHLY, FYNNEI. This CDR3 spans 16 amino acids. The DNA for the CDR3 is TGTGCCAGCAGTGAAGGGCGGCAGCGGATTAACTATGGCTACACCTTC. It is translated as CASSEGRQRINYGYTF. The full variable domain, with the rest looked up from reference TRBV2 and TRBJ1-2, is EPEVTQTPSHQVTQMGQEVILRCVPISNHLYFYWYRQILGQKVEFLVSFYNNEISEKSEIFDDQFSVERPDGSNFTLKIRSTKLEDSAMYFCASSEGRQRINYGYTFGSGTRLTVV.